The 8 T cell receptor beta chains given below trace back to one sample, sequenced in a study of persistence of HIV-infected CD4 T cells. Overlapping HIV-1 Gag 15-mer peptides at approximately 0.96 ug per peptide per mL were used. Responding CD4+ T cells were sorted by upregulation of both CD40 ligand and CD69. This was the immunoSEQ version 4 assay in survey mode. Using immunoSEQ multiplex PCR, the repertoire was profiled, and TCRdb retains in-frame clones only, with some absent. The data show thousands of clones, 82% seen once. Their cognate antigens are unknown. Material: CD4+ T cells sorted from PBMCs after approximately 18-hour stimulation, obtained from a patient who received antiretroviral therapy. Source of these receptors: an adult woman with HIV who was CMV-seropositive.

The CDR3 region has the DNA TGTGCCAGCAGCTTCTCAGCGGGGAGGTACAATGAGCAGTTCTTC. Protein product: CASSFSAGRYNEQFF. This chain joins TRBV7-2 and TRBJ2-1; 7 bases align to TRBD2. The CDR3 is made up of 15 amino acids. The ends lost 3 bases at V and 4 bases at J; junction bases unmatched: 6. The germline CDR1 and CDR2 sequences are SGHTA and FQGNSA.

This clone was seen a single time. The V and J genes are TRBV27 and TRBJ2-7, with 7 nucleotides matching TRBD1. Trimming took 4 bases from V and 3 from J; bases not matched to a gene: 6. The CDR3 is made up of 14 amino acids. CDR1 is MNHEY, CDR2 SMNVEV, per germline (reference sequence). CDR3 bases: TGTGCCAGCAGTTGGACGGGACAGAGCTACGAGCAGTACTTC. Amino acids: CASSWTGQSYEQYF.

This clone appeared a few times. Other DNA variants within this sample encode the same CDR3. CDR3 residues: CATQGNTEAFF. In nucleotides, the CDR3 is TGTGCCACCCAGGGAAACACTGAAGCTTTCTTT. V is TRBV24-1 and J is TRBJ1-1; D might be TRBD1 (5 bases). V lost 9 bases and J 2 bases, leaving 6 bases between the germline ends. The CDR3 extends over 11 amino acids. Germline V gives CDR1 KGHDR, CDR2 SFDVKD.

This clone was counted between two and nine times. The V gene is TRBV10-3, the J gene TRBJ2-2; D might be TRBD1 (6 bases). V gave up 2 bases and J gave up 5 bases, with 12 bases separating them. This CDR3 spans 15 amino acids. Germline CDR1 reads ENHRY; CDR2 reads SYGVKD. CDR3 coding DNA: TGTGCCATCAGTGAGCAATTACAGGGAACCGGGGAGCTGTTTTTT. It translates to CAISEQLQGTGELFF.

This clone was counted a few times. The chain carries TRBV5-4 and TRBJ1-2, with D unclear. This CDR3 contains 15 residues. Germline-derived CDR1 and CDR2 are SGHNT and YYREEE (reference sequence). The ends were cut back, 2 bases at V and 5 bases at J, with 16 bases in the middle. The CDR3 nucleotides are TGTGCCAGCAGCTTTCTTTCGCTACCCCGTTATGGCTACACCTTC. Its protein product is CASSFLSLPRYGYTF.

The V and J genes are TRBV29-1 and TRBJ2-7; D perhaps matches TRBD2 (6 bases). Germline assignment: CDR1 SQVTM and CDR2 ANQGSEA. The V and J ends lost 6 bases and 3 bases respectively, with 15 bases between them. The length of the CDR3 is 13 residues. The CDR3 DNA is TGCAGCGTGAGTGGTCTCGGGGGCTACGAGCAGTACTTC. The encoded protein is CSVSGLGGYEQYF.

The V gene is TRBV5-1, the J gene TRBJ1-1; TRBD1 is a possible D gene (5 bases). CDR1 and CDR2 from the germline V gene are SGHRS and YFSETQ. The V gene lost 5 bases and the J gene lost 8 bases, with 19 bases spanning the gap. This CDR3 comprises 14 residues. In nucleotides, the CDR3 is TGCGCCAGCAGTGGGACCTCAAATTCTATAGAAGCTTTCTTT. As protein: CASSGTSNSIEAFF.

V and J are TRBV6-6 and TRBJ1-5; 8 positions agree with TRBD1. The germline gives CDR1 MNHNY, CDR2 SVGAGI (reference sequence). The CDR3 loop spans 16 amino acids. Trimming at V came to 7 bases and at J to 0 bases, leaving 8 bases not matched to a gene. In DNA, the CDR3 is TGTGCCAGCAATGACAGGGGACCCTCTAGCAATCAGCCCCAGCATTTT. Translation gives CASNDRGPSSNQPQHF.